This entry lists 20 T cell receptor beta chains sequenced from one sample in a study of blood T cell repertoires in COVID-19. TCRdb keeps only in-frame clones here, not all; method: immunoSEQ multiplex PCR. The sample carries roughly 120,000 clones, about 80% recorded once. The specimen was peripheral blood. These receptors all stem from a man between 70 and 80 years old with acute or convalescent COVID-19.

The table lists this clone with a count of one. CDR3 nucleotides: TGTGCCAGCAGCGTAGAGCCCAGCGGCCAAGAGACCCAGTACTTC. Translation: CASSVEPSGQETQYF. This chain uses TRBV9 with TRBJ2-5, with D possibly TRBD2 on 5 matching bases. CDR1 and CDR2 from the germline V gene are SGDLS and YYNGEE. V was pared by 0 bases and J by 1 base, with 10 bases between. The CDR3 consists of 15 residues.

V and J are TRBV5-5 and TRBJ1-2, with D perhaps TRBD1 (6 bases). This CDR3 has 15 residues. Germline V gene data show CDR1 as SGHKS and CDR2 as YYEKEE (reference sequence). Trimming removed 0 bases at V and 2 bases at J, with 11 bases between. CDR3 DNA sequence: TGTGCCAGCAGCTTGGAGGGGACATTAAACTATGGCTACACCTTC. It is translated as CASSLEGTLNYGYTF.

This sequence joins TRBV5-6 and TRBJ1-3; unclear D gene. The CDR3 has 16 residues. Looked up from germline, CDR1 is SGHDT and CDR2 is YYEEEE. V was cut by 2 bases and J by 0 bases, with 12 bases left in between. Here the CDR3 DNA reads TGTGCCAGCAGCTTTGGGCTCGCCTACTCTGGAAACACCATATATTTT. This translates into CASSFGLAYSGNTIYF.

The gene calls are TRBV5-1 and TRBJ1-1; no firm D call. Deletions cut 0 bases from V and 7 bases from J, with 13 bases between. CDR1 and CDR2 (germline): SGHRS, YFSETQ. The CDR3 is made up of 14 amino acids. The CDR3 nucleotides read TGCGCCAGCAGCTTGGAAGGGAAGGAGGGTGAAGCTTTCTTT. It is translated as CASSLEGKEGEAFF. Filled out from reference TRBV5-1 and TRBJ1-1, the complete variable domain reads KAGVTQTPRYLIKTRGQQVTLSCSPISGHRSVSWYQQTPGQGLQFLFEYFSETQRNKGNFPGRFSGRQFSNSRSEMNVSTLELGDSALYLCASSLEGKEGEAFFGQGTRLTVV.

The V call is TRBV21-1, the J call TRBJ1-6. TRBV21-1 is given as a pseudogene. This CDR3 has 14 amino acids. CDR3 residues: CASSSAVDNSPLHF. Here the CDR3 DNA reads TGTGCCAGCAGCTCCGCGGTTGATAATTCACCCCTCCACTTT.

V usage is TRBV10-3 and J usage is TRBJ2-3, with 8 bases lining up with TRBD2. V was clipped by 10 bases and J by 0 bases; unmatched bases: 6. Germline V CDR1 and CDR2: ENHRY, SYGVKD. The CDR3 consists of 14 residues. This CDR3 reads CATSGGTSTDTQYF. In DNA form, the CDR3 reads TGTGCCACCAGCGGGGGAACTAGCACAGATACGCAGTATTTT.

This clone was recorded a few times. The chain uses TRBV6-5 and TRBJ2-7, with D perhaps matching TRBD1 (5 bases). V lost 0 bases, J lost 2 bases, and 11 bases lay in between. Germline-derived CDR1 and CDR2 are MNHEY and SVGAGI. CDR3 size: 15 residues. Written as DNA, the CDR3 is TGTGCCAGCAGTTACTCTAGCCAGGGTACCTACGAGCAGTACTTC. It encodes CASSYSSQGTYEQYF.

The chain employs TRBV3-1 (or the pseudogene TRBV3-2) and TRBJ1-3; D is undetermined. This CDR3 region has 16 residues. Germline-derived CDR1 and CDR2 are LGHDT and YNNKEL (reference sequence). The V end lost 0 bases, the J end lost 4 bases, and 13 bases lay between the germline ends. CDR3 region: CASSQETRVGGNTIYF. DNA for the CDR3: TGTGCCAGCAGCCAAGAGACTAGGGTAGGGGGAAACACCATATATTTT.

The chain combines TRBV2 with TRBJ1-5; no clear D gene. The germline V gene encodes CDR1 SNHLY and CDR2 FYNNEI. V was clipped by 6 bases and J by 2 bases, with 17 bases between them. The CDR3 is 16 amino acids. The CDR3 loop reads CASRLRRSEGNQPQHF. The DNA for the CDR3 is TGTGCCAGCAGACTGCGTCGCAGTGAGGGCAATCAGCCCCAGCATTTT.

The genes are TRBV20-1 and TRBJ2-7; possibly TRBD1 for D (5 bases). The CDR3 is 11 amino acids. The germline V gene has CDR1 DFQATT and CDR2 SNEGSKA (reference sequence). Between the trimmed V and J ends, which lost 5 bases and 4 bases, there was a span of 9 bases. For the CDR3, the DNA is TGCAGTGCTGCAGGGCCGTACGAGCAGTACTTC. Protein sequence: CSAAGPYEQYF.

The gene calls are TRBV27 and TRBJ2-3; possible D gene TRBD2, 5 bases. Germline CDR1 and CDR2: MNHEY and SMNVEV (reference sequence). The CDR3 length is 17 residues. The V end was cut by 2 bases, the J end by 1 base, with 16 bases between. CDR3 DNA: TGTGCCAGCAGTTTAAGCGGATTTCGATTGGGCACAGATACGCAGTATTTT. Amino acid sequence: CASSLSGFRLGTDTQYF.

The rearrangement links TRBV30 to TRBJ1-1, with TRBD1 matching 11 bases. Looked up from germline, CDR1 is GTSNPN and CDR2 is SVGIG (reference sequence). Trimming removed 3 bases from V and 1 base from J; junction bases left unmatched: 1. This CDR3 is built from 14 residues. The DNA of the CDR3 is TGTGCCTGGAGGGGACAGGGGGGGAACACTGAAGCTTTCTTT. Protein product: CAWRGQGGNTEAFF.

V gene TRBV11-2 combines with J gene TRBJ1-3; D is possibly TRBD1 (5 bases). This CDR3 has 15 amino acids. Trimming stripped 8 bases from V and 0 bases from J, with 14 bases between. CDR1 and CDR2 from the germline V gene are SGHAT and FQNNGV. The DNA for the CDR3 is TGTGCCAGCTCCCCCAGGGTTAACTCTGGAAACACCATATATTTT. Its translation: CASSPRVNSGNTIYF.

The chain links TRBV28 to TRBJ2-7; D gene unclear. CDR1 and CDR2 from the germline V gene are MDHEN and SYDVKM. Between the trimmed V and J ends, which lost 3 bases and 3 bases, there was a span of 3 bases. The CDR3 runs 11 residues. The CDR3 loop reads CASSFYYEQYF. In DNA, the CDR3 is TGTGCCAGCAGTTTCTACTACGAGCAGTACTTC.

A single count supports this clone. The J gene is TRBJ2-7, the V gene TRBV20-1; D call uncertain. The CDR3 covers 13 residues. The germline gives CDR1 DFQATT, CDR2 SNEGSKA (reference sequence). V was shortened by 3 bases and J by 0 bases, with 9 bases between the two germline ends. This CDR3 reads CSASSESSYEQYF. In nucleotides, the CDR3 is TGCAGTGCTAGTTCGGAGTCCTCCTACGAGCAGTACTTC.

This chain uses TRBV12-3 or TRBV12-4 with TRBJ1-2; 7 bases map to TRBD1. This CDR3 spans 13 amino acids. V shed 6 bases, J shed 3 bases, and the junction held 4 bases outside the gene matches. CDR3 DNA sequence: TGTGCCAGCAGAGGAGACAGGGACTATGGCTACACCTTC. It is translated as CASRGDRDYGYTF.

The gene calls are TRBV10-3 and TRBJ2-4; possibly TRBD2 for D (5 bases). This CDR3 region has 16 residues. Trimming cost V 3 bases and J 0 bases, with 12 bases left between them. CDR1 and CDR2 (germline): ENHRY, SYGVKD. The CDR3 DNA follows: TGTGCCATCAGTGAAAGGGAGACCCTAGCCAAAAACATTCAGTACTTC. Its protein is CAISERETLAKNIQYF.

The chain is built from TRBV5-1 and TRBJ2-2; no firm D call. This CDR3 has 15 residues. V was pared by 6 bases and J by 0 bases, with 12 bases between. CDR1 SGHRS and CDR2 YFSETQ come from the germline V gene. CDR3 region: CASKVLPSNTGELFF. DNA of the CDR3: TGCGCCAGCAAAGTGCTACCGTCGAACACCGGGGAGCTGTTTTTT.

This clone has a handful of counts. The gene calls are TRBV20-1 and TRBJ2-7; 8 bases are a match to TRBD1. Germline V CDR1 and CDR2: DFQATT, SNEGSKA (reference sequence). The CDR3 is 14 amino acids. Trimming cost V 3 bases and J 2 bases; bases outside gene matches: 6. The CDR3 nucleotides are TGCAGTGCTAGTCAGGGGGCTGGGGCCTACGAGCAGTACTTC. Translated: CSASQGAGAYEQYF.

The chain has TRBV19 and TRBJ2-5; tentatively, D is TRBD1 (6 bases). The length of the CDR3 is 16 residues. Trimming shortened V by 1 base and J by 1 base, and 13 bases separated the two germline ends. From germline, CDR1 is LNHDA and CDR2 SQIVND (reference sequence). The CDR3 loop reads CASSIAGAMIQETQYF. CDR3 nucleotides: TGTGCCAGTAGTATAGCAGGGGCAATGATCCAAGAGACCCAGTACTTC.